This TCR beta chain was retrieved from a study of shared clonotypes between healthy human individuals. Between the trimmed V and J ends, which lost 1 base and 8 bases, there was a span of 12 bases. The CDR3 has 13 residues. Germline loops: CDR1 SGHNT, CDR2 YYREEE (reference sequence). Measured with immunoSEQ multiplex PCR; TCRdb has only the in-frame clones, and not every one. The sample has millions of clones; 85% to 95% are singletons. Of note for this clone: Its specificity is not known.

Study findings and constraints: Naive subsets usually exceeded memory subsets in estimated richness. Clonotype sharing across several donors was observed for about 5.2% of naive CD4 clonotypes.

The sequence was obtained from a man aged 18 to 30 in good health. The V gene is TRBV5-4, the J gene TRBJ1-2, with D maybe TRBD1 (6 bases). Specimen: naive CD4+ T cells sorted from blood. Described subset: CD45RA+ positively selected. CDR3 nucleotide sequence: TGTGCCAGCAGCTTGACAGGGAGTCAAGGCTACACCTTC. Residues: CASSLTGSQGYTF.